This TCR beta chain was obtained from a study of blood T cell repertoires in COVID-19. The germline V gene has CDR1 SGHTA and CDR2 FQGTGA. The CDR3 extends over 15 amino acids. Trimming removed 3 bases at V and 6 bases at J, with 14 bases between. This table comes from immunoSEQ multiplex PCR, and its TCRdb copy is limited to in-frame clones, with some not included. The top ten clones hold approximately 5.7% of a sample with 100,000 to 150,000 clones, around 74% of them seen once. Source material: peripheral blood. This TCR was recovered from a man aged 60 to 75 with acute or convalescent COVID-19. The genes are TRBV7-3 and TRBJ2-2; tentatively, D is TRBD2 (6 bases). The CDR3, as DNA: TGTGCCAGCAGCTTTGGCGGGGCAAGGGCCGGGGAGCTGTTTTTT. This gives the protein CASSFGGARAGELFF.